Listed below are T cell receptor beta chains from one sample, sequenced in a study of T cell repertoires in cytomegalovirus infection. Using its own MiXCR run on the reads, TCRdb lists one record per CDR3 protein. Among a few hundred thousand distinct CDR3 sequences listed, roughly a third were seen once. No antigen has been assigned to these receptors. The specimen comprised cultured PBMCs, sampled from culture after CMV antigen stimulation. The receptors here all came from a human donor in good health (CMV status not recorded). Some clones in this sample may be carry-over from other donors' samples. The CDR3 runs from the conserved cysteine through the conserved F or W. A D gene is named only where the DNA matches it firmly. For some rows the clone size is stated as once, few or many, or as a class when expanded; others skip it.

CDR3 length,D gene,clone size,J gene,V gene,CDR3 DNA,CDR3 protein
12,-,many,TRBJ2-3,TRBV7-2,TGTGCCAGCAGCCCAAGTCGGAGTACGCAGTATTTT,CASSPSRSTQYF
12,-,-,TRBJ1-2,TRBV10-2,TGCGCCAGCGCGGGACGGGACTATGGCTACACCTTC,CASAGRDYGYTF
12,-,few,TRBJ1-4,TRBV25-1,TGTGCCAGCAGACAGGGTTTTGAAAAACTGTTTTTT,CASRQGFEKLFF
13,-,many,TRBJ1-1,TRBV7-2,TGTGCCAGCAGCGGACAACAGGGCACTGAAGCTTTCTTT,CASSGQQGTEAFF
14,-,-,TRBJ1-2,TRBV7-8,TGTGCCAGCAGCTTACCGACGGAATTCTCTAGCTACACCTTC,CASSLPTEFSSYTF
15,-,-,TRBJ2-1,TRBV4-2,TGTGCCAGCAGCCAAGATAGCGGTACCTACAATGAGCAGTTCTTC,CASSQDSGTYNEQFF
14,-,-,TRBJ2-4,TRBV12-3/TRBV12-4,TGTGCCAGCAGTTTAGTGGGAGCCAAAAACATTCAGTACTTC,CASSLVGAKNIQYF
13,-,-,TRBJ2-5,TRBV7-3,TGTGCCAGCAGTCGCGAGGAAGGGGGAGCCCAGTACTTC,CASSREEGGAQYF
15,-,-,TRBJ2-1,TRBV7-6,TGTGCCAGCAGCTTAGTGTTAGCAGCCTACAATGAGCAGTTCTTC,CASSLVLAAYNEQFF
16,-,-,TRBJ1-1,TRBV7-3,TGTGCCAGCAGCCAGGGCCAGGGTTCGGCGAACACTGAAGCTTTCTTT,CASSQGQGSANTEAFF
16,-,-,TRBJ1-6,TRBV20-1,TGCAGTGCTAGAGGCGGCAGCCAGGGGTATAATTCACCCCTCCACTTT,CSARGGSQGYNSPLHF
17,TRBD2,-,TRBJ2-5,TRBV28,TGTGCCAGCGGTCTTACGGGCCTAGCGGGAGTCGGGGAGACCCAGTACTTC,CASGLTGLAGVGETQYF
11,-,-,TRBJ2-7,TRBV6-2/TRBV6-3,TGTGCCAGCAGATGGTCGTACGAGCAGTACTTC,CASRWSYEQYF
15,-,-,TRBJ1-2,TRBV7-2,TGTGCCAGCAGCTCGACCCAGGGAGGCGGGTATGGCTACACCTTC,CASSSTQGGGYGYTF
15,-,-,TRBJ2-2,TRBV7-8,TGTGCCAGCAGGATAACAGGGACTAACACCGGGGAGCTGTTTTTT,CASRITGTNTGELFF
20,TRBD1,-,TRBJ1-4,TRBV11-2,TGTGCCAGCAGCTTAAGTTGGGACAGGGGGCGAAGAGCAACTAATGAAAAACTGTTTTTT,CASSLSWDRGRRATNEKLFF
16,TRBD2,-,TRBJ2-1,TRBV18,TGTGCCAGCTCACCACTAGCGGGATTCTCCCACAATGAGCAGTTCTTC,CASSPLAGFSHNEQFF
14,-,once,TRBJ1-1,TRBV20-1,TGCAGTGCTAGCGGACAGTACCTGAGCACTGAAGCTTTCTTT,CSASGQYLSTEAFF
13,-,-,TRBJ2-5,TRBV10-3,TGTGCCATGGCCGGAGGCACTCAAGAGACCCAGTACTTC,CAMAGGTQETQYF
15,-,few,TRBJ2-5,TRBV5-1,TGCGCCAGCAGCTTGGCGGGCAGTTCAAAAGAGACCCAGTACTTC,CASSLAGSSKETQYF
13,-,-,TRBJ2-1,TRBV7-2,TGTGCCAGCAGCTGGCGCCACGGTAGCGAGCAGTTCTTC,CASSWRHGSEQFF